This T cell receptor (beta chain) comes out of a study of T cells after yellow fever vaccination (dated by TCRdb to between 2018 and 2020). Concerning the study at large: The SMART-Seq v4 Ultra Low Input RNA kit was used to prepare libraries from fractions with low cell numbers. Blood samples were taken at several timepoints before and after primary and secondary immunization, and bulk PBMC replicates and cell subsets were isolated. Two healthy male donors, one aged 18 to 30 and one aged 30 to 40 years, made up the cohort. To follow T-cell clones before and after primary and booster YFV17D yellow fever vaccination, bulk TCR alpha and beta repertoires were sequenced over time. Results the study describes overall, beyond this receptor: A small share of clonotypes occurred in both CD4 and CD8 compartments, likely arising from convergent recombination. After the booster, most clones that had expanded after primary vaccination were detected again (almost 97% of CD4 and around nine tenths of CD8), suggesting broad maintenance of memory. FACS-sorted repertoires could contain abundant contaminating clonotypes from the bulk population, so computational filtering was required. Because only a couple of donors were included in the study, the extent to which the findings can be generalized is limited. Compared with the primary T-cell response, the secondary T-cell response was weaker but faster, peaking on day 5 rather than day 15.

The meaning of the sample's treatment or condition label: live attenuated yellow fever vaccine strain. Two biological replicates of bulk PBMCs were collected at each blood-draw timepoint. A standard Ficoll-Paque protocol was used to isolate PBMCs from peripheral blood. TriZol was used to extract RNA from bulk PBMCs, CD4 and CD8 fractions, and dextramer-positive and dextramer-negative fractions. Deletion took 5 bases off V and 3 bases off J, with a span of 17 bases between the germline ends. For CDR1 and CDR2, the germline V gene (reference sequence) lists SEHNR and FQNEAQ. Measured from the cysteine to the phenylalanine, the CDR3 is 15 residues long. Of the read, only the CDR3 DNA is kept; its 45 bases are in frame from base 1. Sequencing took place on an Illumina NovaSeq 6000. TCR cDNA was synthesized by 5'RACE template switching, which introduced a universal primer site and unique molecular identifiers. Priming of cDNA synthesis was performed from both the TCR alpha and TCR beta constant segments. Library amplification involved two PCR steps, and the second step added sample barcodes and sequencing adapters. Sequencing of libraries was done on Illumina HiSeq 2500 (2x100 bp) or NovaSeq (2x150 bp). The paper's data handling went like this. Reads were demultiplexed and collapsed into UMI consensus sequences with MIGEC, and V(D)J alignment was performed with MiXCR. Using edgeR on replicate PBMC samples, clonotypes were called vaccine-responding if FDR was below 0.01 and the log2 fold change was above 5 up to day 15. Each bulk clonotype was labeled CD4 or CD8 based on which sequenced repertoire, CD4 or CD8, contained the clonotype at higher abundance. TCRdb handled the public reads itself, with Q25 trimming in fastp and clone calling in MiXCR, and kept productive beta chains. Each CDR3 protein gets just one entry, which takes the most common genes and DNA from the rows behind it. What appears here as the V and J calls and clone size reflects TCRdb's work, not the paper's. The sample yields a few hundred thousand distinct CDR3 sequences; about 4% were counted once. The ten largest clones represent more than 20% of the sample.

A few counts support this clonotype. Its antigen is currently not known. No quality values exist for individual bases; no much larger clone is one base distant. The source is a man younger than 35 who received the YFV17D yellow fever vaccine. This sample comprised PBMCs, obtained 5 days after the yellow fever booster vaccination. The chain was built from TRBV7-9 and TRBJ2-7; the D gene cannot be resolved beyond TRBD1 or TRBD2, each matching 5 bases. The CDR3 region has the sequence CASSLHRDGRYEQYF. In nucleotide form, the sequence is TGTGCCAGCAGCCTCCACCGGGACGGACGCTACGAGCAGTACTTC. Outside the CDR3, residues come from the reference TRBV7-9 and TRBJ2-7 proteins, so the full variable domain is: DTGVSQNPRHKITKRGQNVTFRCDPISEHNRLYWYRQTLGQGPEFLTYFQNEAQLEKSRLLSDRFSAERPKGSFSTLEIQRTEQGDSAMYLCASSLHRDGRYEQYFGPGTRLTVT.